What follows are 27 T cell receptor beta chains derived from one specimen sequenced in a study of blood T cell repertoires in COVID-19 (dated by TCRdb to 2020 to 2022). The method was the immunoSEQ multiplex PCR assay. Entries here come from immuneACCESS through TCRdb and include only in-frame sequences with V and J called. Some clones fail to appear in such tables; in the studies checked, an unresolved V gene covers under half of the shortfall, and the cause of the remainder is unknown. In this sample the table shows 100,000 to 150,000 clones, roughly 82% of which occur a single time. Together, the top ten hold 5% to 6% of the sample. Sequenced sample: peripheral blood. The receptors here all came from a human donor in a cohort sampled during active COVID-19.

CDR3 bases: TGTGCCAGCAGCCCCCTGGGGGCCCGGCACACAGATACGCAGTATTTT. Translation gives CASSPLGARHTDTQYF. The chain couples TRBV6-2 or TRBV6-3 to TRBJ2-3, with D possibly being TRBD1 (6 bases). The CDR3 loop spans 16 amino acids. Germline V gene data show CDR1 as MNHEY and CDR2 as SVGEGT. V lost 6 bases, J lost 2 bases, and 18 bases lay in between.

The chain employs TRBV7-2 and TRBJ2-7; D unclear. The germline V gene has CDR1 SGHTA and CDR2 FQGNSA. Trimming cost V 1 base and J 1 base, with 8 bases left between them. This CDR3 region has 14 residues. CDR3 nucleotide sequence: TGTGCCAGCAGCTTAGATCTAGGTTCCTACGAGCAGTACTTC. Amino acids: CASSLDLGSYEQYF.

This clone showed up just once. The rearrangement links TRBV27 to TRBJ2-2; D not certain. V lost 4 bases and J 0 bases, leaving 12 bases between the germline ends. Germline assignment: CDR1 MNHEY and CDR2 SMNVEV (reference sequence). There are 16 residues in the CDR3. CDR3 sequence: CASSYSGFANTGELFF. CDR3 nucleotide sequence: TGTGCCAGCAGTTACTCAGGATTCGCGAACACCGGGGAGCTGTTTTTT.

The CDR3 nucleotides are TGTGCCAGCACCCCACGCGGGGGGACCGGGGAGCTGTTTTTT. Its protein is CASTPRGGTGELFF. The J gene is TRBJ2-2, the V gene TRBV6-4; 8 nucleotides align to TRBD2. The V gene's germline CDR1 is MRHNA and CDR2 SNTAGT. The CDR3 consists of 14 residues. V gave up 7 bases and J gave up 5 bases; unmatched junction bases: 6.

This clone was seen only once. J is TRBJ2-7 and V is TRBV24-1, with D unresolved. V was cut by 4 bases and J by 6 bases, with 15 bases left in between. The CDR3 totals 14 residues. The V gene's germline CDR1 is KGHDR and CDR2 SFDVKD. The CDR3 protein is CATSEGLSPLEQYF. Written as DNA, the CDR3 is TGTGCCACCAGTGAAGGTCTTAGCCCCCTCGAGCAGTACTTC.

CDR3 in amino acids: CASSLRGQRGNQPQHF. DNA for the CDR3: TGTGCCAGCAGCTTGCGGGGGCAAAGGGGCAATCAGCCCCAGCATTTT. The chain links TRBV7-2 to TRBJ1-5, with D possibly TRBD1 on 6 matching bases. V shed 3 bases and J shed 2 bases, with 14 bases lying between them. The CDR3 is 16 residues long. Germline CDR1 SGHTA, CDR2 FQGNSA.

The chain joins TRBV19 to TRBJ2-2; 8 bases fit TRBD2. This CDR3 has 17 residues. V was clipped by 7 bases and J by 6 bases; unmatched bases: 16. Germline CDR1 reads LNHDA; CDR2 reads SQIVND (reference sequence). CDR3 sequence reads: CASTSSPTSGGPGELFF. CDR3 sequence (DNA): TGTGCCAGTACCTCTAGCCCCACTAGCGGAGGCCCCGGGGAGCTGTTTTTT.

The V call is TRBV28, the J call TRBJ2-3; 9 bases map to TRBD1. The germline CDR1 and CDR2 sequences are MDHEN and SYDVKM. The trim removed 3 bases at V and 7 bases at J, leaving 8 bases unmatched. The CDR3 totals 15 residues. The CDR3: CASSFAGTGLHTQYF. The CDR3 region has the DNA TGTGCCAGCAGTTTCGCGGGGACAGGGTTACATACGCAGTATTTT. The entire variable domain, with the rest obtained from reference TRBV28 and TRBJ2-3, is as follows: DVKVTQSSRYLVKRTGEKVFLECVQDMDHENMFWYRQDPGLGLRLIYFSYDVKMKEKGDIPEGYSVSREKKERFSLILESASTNQTSMYLCASSFAGTGLHTQYFGPGTRLTVL.

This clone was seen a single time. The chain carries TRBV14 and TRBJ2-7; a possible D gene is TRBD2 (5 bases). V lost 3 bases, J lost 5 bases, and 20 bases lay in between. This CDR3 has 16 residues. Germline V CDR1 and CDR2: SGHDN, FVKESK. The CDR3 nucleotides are TGTGCCAGCAGCCATTTCACAGTGGCGGTCGGGAACGAGCAGTACTTC. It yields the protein CASSHFTVAVGNEQYF.

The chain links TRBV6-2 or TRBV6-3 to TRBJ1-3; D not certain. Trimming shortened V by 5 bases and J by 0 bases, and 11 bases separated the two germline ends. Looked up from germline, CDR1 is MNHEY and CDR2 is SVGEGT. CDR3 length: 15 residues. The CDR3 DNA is TGTGCCAGCAGTCGACACCAGAGCTCTGGAAACACCATATATTTT. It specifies CASSRHQSSGNTIYF.

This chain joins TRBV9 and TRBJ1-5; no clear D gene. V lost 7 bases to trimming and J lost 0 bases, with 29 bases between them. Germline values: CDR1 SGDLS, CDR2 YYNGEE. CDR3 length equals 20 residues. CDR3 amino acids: CASGARSVGRAKNSNQPQHF. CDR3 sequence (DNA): TGTGCCAGCGGTGCCAGGTCGGTAGGCCGCGCCAAAAATAGCAATCAGCCCCAGCATTTT.

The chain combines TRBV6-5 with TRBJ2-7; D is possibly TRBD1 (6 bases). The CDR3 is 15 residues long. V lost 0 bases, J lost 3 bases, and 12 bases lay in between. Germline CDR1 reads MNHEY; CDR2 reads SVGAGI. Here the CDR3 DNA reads TGTGCCAGCAGTTACTCACGGACAGATTACTACGAGCAGTACTTC. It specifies CASSYSRTDYYEQYF.

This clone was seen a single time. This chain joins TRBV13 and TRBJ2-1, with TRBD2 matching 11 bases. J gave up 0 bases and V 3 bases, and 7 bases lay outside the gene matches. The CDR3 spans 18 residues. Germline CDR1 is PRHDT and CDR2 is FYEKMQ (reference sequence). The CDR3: CASSLGLAVLSSYNEQFF. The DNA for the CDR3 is TGTGCCAGCAGCTTGGGACTAGCGGTTCTTAGCTCCTACAATGAGCAGTTCTTC.

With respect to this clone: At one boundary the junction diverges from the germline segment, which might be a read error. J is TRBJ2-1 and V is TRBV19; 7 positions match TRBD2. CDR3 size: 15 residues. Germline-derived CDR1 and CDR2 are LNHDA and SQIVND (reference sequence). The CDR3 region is CAIMSPAGSYSEQFF. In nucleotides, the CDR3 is TGTGCCATCATGTCCCCAGCGGGATCCTACAGTGAGCAGTTCTTC. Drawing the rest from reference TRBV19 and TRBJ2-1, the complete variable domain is DGGITQSPKYLFRKEGQNVTLSCEQNLNHDAMYWYRQDPGQGLRLIYYSQIVNDFQKGDIAEGYSVSREKKESFPLTVTSAQKNPTAFYLCAIMSPAGSYSEQFFGPGTRLTVL.

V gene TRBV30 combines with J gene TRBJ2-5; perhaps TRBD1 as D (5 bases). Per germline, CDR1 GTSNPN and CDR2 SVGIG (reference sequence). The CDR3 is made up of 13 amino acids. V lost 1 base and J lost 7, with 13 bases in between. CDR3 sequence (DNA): TGTGCCTGGAGTGGAATGGGGCTAGGGACCCAGTACTTC. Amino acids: CAWSGMGLGTQYF.

The CDR3 loop is CASSAGTGVTTEAFF. The CDR3 bases are TGTGCCAGCAGTGCCGGGACAGGGGTGACCACTGAAGCTTTCTTT. This chain joins TRBV27 and TRBJ1-1, with 10 bases aligning to TRBD1. Germline CDR1 reads MNHEY; CDR2 reads SMNVEV (reference sequence). The CDR3 is 15 residues long. Unmatched junction bases numbered 7, after V lost 5 bases and J lost 4 bases.

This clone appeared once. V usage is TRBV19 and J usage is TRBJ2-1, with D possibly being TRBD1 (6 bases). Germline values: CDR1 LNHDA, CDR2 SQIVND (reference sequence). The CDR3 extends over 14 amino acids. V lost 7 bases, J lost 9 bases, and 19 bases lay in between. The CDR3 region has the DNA TGTGCCAGTACGTATAGGACAGATAATGGTGAGCAGTTCTTC. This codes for CASTYRTDNGEQFF.

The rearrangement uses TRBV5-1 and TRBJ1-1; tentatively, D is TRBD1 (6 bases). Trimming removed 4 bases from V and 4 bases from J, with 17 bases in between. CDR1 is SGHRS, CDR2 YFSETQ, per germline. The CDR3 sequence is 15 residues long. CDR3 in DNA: TGCGCCAGCAGCGTGAGACAGGCGCCCCGCACTGAAGCTTTCTTT. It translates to CASSVRQAPRTEAFF.

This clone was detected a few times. CDR3 DNA sequence: TGTGCCAGCAGCTCCCAACAGGGGATCGGGGAGCTGTTTTTT. Its translation: CASSSQQGIGELFF. This chain connects TRBV7-9 to TRBJ2-2, with 7 positions matching TRBD1. CDR3 length: 14 amino acids. Germline assignment: CDR1 SEHNR and CDR2 FQNEAQ (reference sequence). V shed 4 bases, J shed 7 bases, and the junction held 6 bases outside the gene matches.

CDR3 DNA: TGCGCCAGCAGCCTCGCAGGGAAGTATGGCTACACCTTC. Encoded protein: CASSLAGKYGYTF. This chain links TRBV5-1 with TRBJ1-2; TRBD1 is a possible D gene (5 bases). The V end was cut by 4 bases, the J end by 5 bases, with 12 bases between. The CDR3 loop spans 13 amino acids. Germline CDR1 and CDR2: SGHRS and YFSETQ.

The CDR3 is CATSRDYGTSLEQYF. The CDR3 nucleotides read TGTGCCACCAGCAGAGATTACGGGACTAGCCTGGAGCAGTACTTC. The chain uses TRBV15 and TRBJ2-7; TRBD2 matches at 9 bases. This CDR3 comprises 15 residues. From germline, CDR1 is LNHNV and CDR2 YYDKDF (reference sequence). V lost 0 bases and J lost 7; bases outside the gene matches: 7.

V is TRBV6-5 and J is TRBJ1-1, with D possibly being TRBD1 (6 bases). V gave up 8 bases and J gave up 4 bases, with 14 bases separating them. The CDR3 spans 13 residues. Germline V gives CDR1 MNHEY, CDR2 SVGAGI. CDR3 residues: CASPQGLGTEAFF. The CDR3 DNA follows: TGTGCCAGCCCACAGGGTCTTGGCACTGAAGCTTTCTTT.

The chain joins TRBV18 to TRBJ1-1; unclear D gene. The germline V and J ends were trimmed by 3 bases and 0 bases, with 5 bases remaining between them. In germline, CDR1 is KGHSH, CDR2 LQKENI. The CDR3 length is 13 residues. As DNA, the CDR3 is TGTGCCAGCTCACCCCAGTTGAACACTGAAGCTTTCTTT. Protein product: CASSPQLNTEAFF.

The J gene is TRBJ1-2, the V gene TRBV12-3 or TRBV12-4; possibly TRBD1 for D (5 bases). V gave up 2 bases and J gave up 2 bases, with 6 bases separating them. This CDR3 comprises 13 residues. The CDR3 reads CASSLRGNYGYTF. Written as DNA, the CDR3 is TGTGCCAGCAGTTTACGGGGGAACTATGGCTACACCTTC.

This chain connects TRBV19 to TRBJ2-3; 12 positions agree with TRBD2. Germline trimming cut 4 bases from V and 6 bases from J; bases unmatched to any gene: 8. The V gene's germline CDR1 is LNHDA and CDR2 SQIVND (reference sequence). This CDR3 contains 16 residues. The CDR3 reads CASSKQTSGRWDTQYF. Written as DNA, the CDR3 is TGTGCCAGTAGTAAGCAGACTAGCGGGAGATGGGATACGCAGTATTTT.

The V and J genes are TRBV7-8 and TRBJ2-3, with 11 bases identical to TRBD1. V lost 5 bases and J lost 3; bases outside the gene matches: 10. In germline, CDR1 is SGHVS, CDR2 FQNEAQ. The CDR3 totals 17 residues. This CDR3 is CASSGGTGGLRTDTQYF. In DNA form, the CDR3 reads TGTGCCAGCAGCGGGGGGACAGGGGGATTGAGGACAGATACGCAGTATTTT. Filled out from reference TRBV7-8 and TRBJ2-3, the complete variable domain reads GAGVSQSPRYKVAKRGQDVALRCDPISGHVSLFWYQQALGQGPEFLTYFQNEAQLDKSGLPSDRFFAERPEGSVSTLKIQRTQQEDSAVYLCASSGGTGGLRTDTQYFGPGTRLTVL.

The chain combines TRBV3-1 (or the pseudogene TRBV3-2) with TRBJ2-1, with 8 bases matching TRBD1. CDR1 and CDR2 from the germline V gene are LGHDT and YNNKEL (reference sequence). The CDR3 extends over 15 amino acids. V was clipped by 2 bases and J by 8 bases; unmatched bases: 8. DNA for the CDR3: TGTGCCAGCAGCCAACCAGGACAGGGTATCCATGAGCAGTTCTTC. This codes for CASSQPGQGIHEQFF.